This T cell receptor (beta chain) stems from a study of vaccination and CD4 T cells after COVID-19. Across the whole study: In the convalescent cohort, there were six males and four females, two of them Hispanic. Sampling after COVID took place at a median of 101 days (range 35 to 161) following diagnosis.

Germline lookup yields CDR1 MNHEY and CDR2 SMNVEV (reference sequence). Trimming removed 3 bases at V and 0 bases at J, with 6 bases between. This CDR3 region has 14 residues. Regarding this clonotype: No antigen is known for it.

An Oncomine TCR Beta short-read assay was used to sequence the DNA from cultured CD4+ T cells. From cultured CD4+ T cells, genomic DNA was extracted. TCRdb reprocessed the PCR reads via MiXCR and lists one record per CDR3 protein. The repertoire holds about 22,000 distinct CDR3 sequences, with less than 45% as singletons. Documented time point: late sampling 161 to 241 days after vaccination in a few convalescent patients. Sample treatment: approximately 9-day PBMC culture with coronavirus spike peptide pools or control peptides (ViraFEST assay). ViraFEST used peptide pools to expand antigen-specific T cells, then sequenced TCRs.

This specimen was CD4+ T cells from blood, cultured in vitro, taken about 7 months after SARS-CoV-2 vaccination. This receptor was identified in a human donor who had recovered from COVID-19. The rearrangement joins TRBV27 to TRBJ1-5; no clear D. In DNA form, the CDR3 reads TGTGCCAGCAGTTTCCGAGGTAGCAATCAGCCCCAGCATTTT. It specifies CASSFRGSNQPQHF.